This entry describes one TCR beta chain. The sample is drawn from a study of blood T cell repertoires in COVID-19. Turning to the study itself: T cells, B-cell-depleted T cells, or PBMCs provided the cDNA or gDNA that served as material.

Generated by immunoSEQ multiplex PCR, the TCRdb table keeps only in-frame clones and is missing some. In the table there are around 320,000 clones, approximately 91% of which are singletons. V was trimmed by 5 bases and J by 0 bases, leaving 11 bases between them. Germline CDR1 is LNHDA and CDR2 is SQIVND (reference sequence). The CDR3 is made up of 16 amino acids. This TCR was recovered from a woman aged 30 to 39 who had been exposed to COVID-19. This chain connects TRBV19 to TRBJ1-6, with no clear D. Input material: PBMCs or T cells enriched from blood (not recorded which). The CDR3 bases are TGTGCCAGTAGTTTGCACGGGAGCTCCTATAATTCACCCCTCCACTTT. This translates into CASSLHGSSYNSPLHF.